A selection of T cell receptor beta chains follows, all from one sample in a study of cytomegalovirus exposure and HLA in healthy donors. TCRdb's table, derived via immunoSEQ multiplex PCR, lists solely in-frame clones and lacks some. The sample has some 120,000 clones, around 80% seen once. The source material was PBMCs. These receptor sequences come from a man aged 25 to 40 in good health and CMV-seropositive. The CDR3 runs from the conserved cysteine through the conserved F or W. A D gene is named only where the DNA matches it firmly. The listing skips clone size in some rows; elsewhere it reads once, few, many or a size class.

D	J	size	V	CDR3	DNA
NA	TRBJ1-1	NA	TRBV5-4	CASSLGAGITEAFF	TGTGCCAGCAGCTTGGGGGCAGGGATCACTGAAGCTTTCTTT
TRBD1	TRBJ1-2	NA	TRBV9	CASSADPNIWTGPYGYTF	TGTGCCAGCAGCGCCGACCCGAATATTTGGACAGGTCCCTATGGCTACACCTTC
TRBD1	TRBJ1-1	NA	TRBV18	CASSPTYGQGEGTEAFF	TGTGCCAGCTCACCCACCTACGGACAGGGAGAGGGCACTGAAGCTTTCTTT
NA	TRBJ1-5	NA	TRBV7-2	CASSPGRGRPQHF	TGTGCCAGCAGCCCAGGAAGGGGTCGGCCCCAGCATTTT
TRBD1	TRBJ1-1	few	TRBV11-2	CASSRGQGSGTEAFF	TGTGCCAGCAGCCGCGGACAGGGATCAGGGACTGAAGCTTTCTTT
TRBD2	TRBJ2-1	NA	TRBV28	CASSRGGIGNNEQFF	TGTGCCAGCAGTCGGGGGGGGATCGGAAACAATGAGCAGTTCTTC
TRBD1	TRBJ2-7	NA	TRBV7-9	CASSLTGGPSLEQYF	TGTGCCAGCAGCCTTACAGGGGGGCCATCTCTCGAGCAGTACTTC
NA	TRBJ2-7	NA	TRBV14	CASSHFQGAYEQYF	TGTGCCAGCAGCCACTTCCAGGGCGCCTACGAGCAGTACTTC
TRBD2	TRBJ2-1	NA	TRBV5-1	CASSLGTSGSEQFF	TGCGCCAGCAGCTTAGGGACTAGCGGGAGTGAGCAGTTCTTC
TRBD2	TRBJ2-7	NA	TRBV25-1	CASSFRGRGAGQYF	TGTGCCAGCAGTTTCCGGGGGAGGGGAGCAGGGCAGTACTTC
NA	TRBJ1-1	few	TRBV7-9	CSSSLSGWGAEAFF	TGTTCCAGCAGCTTAAGTGGTTGGGGGGCTGAAGCTTTCTTT
NA	TRBJ1-2	NA	TRBV5-5	CASSLGQGARYGYTF	TGTGCCAGCAGCTTGGGTCAAGGGGCCCGCTATGGCTACACCTTC
TRBD2	TRBJ2-5	NA	TRBV4-2	CASSQVSAGEQETQYF	TGTGCCAGCAGCCAAGTTTCGGCGGGGGAACAAGAGACCCAGTACTTC